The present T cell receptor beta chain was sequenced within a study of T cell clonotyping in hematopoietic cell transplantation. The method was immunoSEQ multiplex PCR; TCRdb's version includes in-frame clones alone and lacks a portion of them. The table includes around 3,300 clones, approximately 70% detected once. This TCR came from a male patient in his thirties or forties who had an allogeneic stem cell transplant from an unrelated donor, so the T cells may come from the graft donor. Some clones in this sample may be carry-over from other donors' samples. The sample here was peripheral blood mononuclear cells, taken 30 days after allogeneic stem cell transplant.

The CDR3 loop reads CAWSRDRNRGNQPQHF. The CDR3 DNA reads as TGTGCCTGGTCCCGGGACAGGAATCGAGGCAATCAGCCCCAGCATTTT. The chain recombines TRBV30 with TRBJ1-5; 8 bases are a match to TRBD1. With 5 bases clipped from V and 2 bases from J, the junction kept 11 bases outside the gene matches. The CDR3 has 16 amino acids. Germline V lookup: CDR1 GTSNPN, CDR2 SVGIG (reference sequence).